This entry features one TCR beta chain sequence. Using immunoSEQ multiplex PCR, the repertoire was profiled, and TCRdb retains in-frame clones only, with some absent. The sample contains some 30,000 clones, over 80% of which appear only once. The data stem from a study of T cell changes during pregnancy in multiple sclerosis. This CDR3 has 16 residues. Per germline, CDR1 MRHNA and CDR2 SNTAGT. V lost 11 bases and J lost 1; bases outside the gene matches: 13. The chain recombines TRBV6-4 with TRBJ1-5; 8 positions match TRBD1. This TCR came from a female donor with multiple sclerosis, enrolled in a pregnancy study. This specimen was CD8+ T cells from peripheral blood mononuclear cells, taken before pregnancy. CDR3 amino acids: CAAAKTGVLSNQPQHF. CDR3 DNA: TGTGCCGCGGCGAAGACAGGGGTGTTGAGCAATCAGCCCCAGCATTTT.